The 22 T cell receptor beta chains listed next were all sequenced from one sample in a study of early T cells in non-severe SARS-CoV-2 infection. Each CDR3 protein is one row after TCRdb ran MiXCR on the 5' RACE reads. Of about 59,000 distinct CDR3 sequences listed, about 13% are singletons. The sequencing here drew on whole blood, taken at baseline. The receptors stem from an adult who was a healthcare worker with PCR-confirmed SARS-CoV-2 infection or an uninfected control (not recorded which).

V and J are TRBV5-1 and TRBJ1-6; 8 bases map to TRBD1. The CDR3 has 15 amino acids. Germline assignment: CDR1 SGHRS and CDR2 YFSETQ. J was trimmed by 5 bases and V by 4 bases; bases with no gene match: 5. The CDR3: CASSPWGQDNSPLHF. As DNA, the CDR3 is TGCGCCAGCAGCCCGTGGGGACAGGATAATTCACCCCTCCACTTT.

This clonotype was seen a few times. The chain links TRBV12-3 or TRBV12-4 to TRBJ2-1; D is possibly TRBD2 (6 bases). V gave up 7 bases and J gave up 2 bases, with 15 bases separating them. The CDR3 sequence is 15 residues long. The CDR3 is CASTLGSWAYNEQFF. DNA for the CDR3: TGTGCCAGCACCCTCGGGAGCTGGGCCTACAATGAGCAGTTCTTC.

This clonotype was seen more than once but under ten times. This chain joins TRBV20-1 and TRBJ2-5; 9 nucleotides match TRBD1. The trim removed 0 bases at V and 5 bases at J, leaving 7 bases unmatched. This CDR3 contains 15 residues. CDR1 is DFQATT and CDR2 is SNEGSKA in the germline V gene (reference sequence). The CDR3 protein is CSAREAHRGQETQYF. The CDR3, as DNA: TGCAGTGCTAGAGAGGCCCACAGGGGGCAGGAGACCCAGTACTTC.

The rearrangement uses TRBV20-1 and TRBJ2-3, with 14 bases fitting TRBD2. The J segment lost 0 bases and the V segment lost 1 base, leaving 6 bases of the junction unmatched. The length of the CDR3 is 18 residues. Germline loops: CDR1 DFQATT, CDR2 SNEGSKA (reference sequence). CDR3 coding DNA: TGCAGTGCTAGAGGGACTAGCGGGGGGTTAGATAGCACAGATACGCAGTATTTT. It is translated as CSARGTSGGLDSTDTQYF.

The chain combines TRBV6-6 with TRBJ1-5, with D perhaps TRBD1 (6 bases). The CDR3 contains 14 residues. Germline assignment: CDR1 MNHNY and CDR2 SVGAGI (reference sequence). Trimming took 7 bases from V and 6 from J, leaving 16 bases between them. The CDR3 is CASTLGGVSQPQHF. The CDR3 bases are TGTGCCAGCACCTTAGGGGGGGTCAGTCAGCCCCAGCATTTT.

The chain recombines TRBV7-2 with TRBJ2-3; 10 bases line up with TRBD2. The CDR3 length is 17 residues. The V and J ends lost 5 bases and 6 bases, in that order; junction bases with no gene match: 14. The V gene's germline CDR1 is SGHTA and CDR2 FQGNSA. CDR3 loop: CASSTSLGLAVRDTQYF. The CDR3 coding sequence is TGTGCCAGCAGCACCTCTCTCGGACTAGCGGTCCGGGATACGCAGTATTTT.

This clonotype was seen ten or more times. This chain joins TRBV7-3 and TRBJ2-2; 8 nucleotides line up with TRBD1. Germline V gene lookup returns CDR1 SGHTA and CDR2 FQGTGA. J lost 5 bases, V lost 2 bases, and 13 bases had no gene match. The CDR3 has 18 residues. The CDR3: CASSLGDRLKAGTGELFF. In DNA, the CDR3 is TGTGCCAGCAGCTTAGGGGACAGGCTCAAGGCCGGGACCGGGGAGCTGTTTTTT.

Many counts were recorded for this clonotype. The chain combines TRBV28 with TRBJ1-2; D unresolved. This CDR3 is built from 15 residues. The V end lost 6 bases, the J end lost 0 bases, and 14 bases lay between the germline ends. The V gene's germline CDR1 is MDHEN and CDR2 SYDVKM. This CDR3 reads CASSPGGRANYGYTF. The CDR3 nucleotides read TGTGCCAGCAGCCCCGGCGGTAGAGCTAACTATGGCTACACCTTC.

This clonotype occurred a few times. V usage is TRBV6-2 or TRBV6-3 and J usage is TRBJ2-1; 8 nucleotides agree with TRBD2. The CDR3 has 13 amino acids. Germline V gene sequence: CDR1 MNHEY, CDR2 SVGEGT. Trimming took 5 bases from V and 8 from J; bases not matched to a gene: 5. The chain's CDR3 is CASSTGGTDEQFF. The CDR3 nucleotides are TGTGCCAGCAGTACGGGAGGGACGGATGAGCAGTTCTTC.

V and J are TRBV3-1 and TRBJ2-3; 8 nucleotides line up with TRBD1. Germline CDR1 reads LGHDT; CDR2 reads YNNKEL (reference sequence). The CDR3 loop spans 15 amino acids. The V and J ends lost 5 bases and 6 bases, in that order; junction bases with no gene match: 10. CDR3 protein: CASSTGGRGRDTQYF. The CDR3, as DNA: TGTGCCAGCAGCACCGGGGGCAGGGGGCGGGATACGCAGTATTTT.

In this sample, this clonotype turned up a few times. The limits of the CDR3 on the DNA are not certain, so only TCRdb's listed CDR3 is given. The chain combines TRBV12-2 with TRBJ2-3; the listed D gene, TRBD2, was not tested against the DNA. TRBV12-2 has pseudogene status. The CDR3 spans 19 residues, counting both ends. CDR3 sequence reads: CASRLDNSVAGGSTDTQYF.

This clonotype was recorded at least ten times. V usage is TRBV6-2 or TRBV6-3 and J usage is TRBJ1-1; D is undetermined. Germline loops: CDR1 MNHEY, CDR2 SVGEGT. With 5 bases removed from V and 11 bases from J, the gap between germline ends came to 18 bases. This CDR3 has 13 amino acids. The CDR3 sequence is CASSPSGSLHAFF. The CDR3 DNA sequence: TGTGCCAGCAGTCCCTCCGGGAGCCTGCATGCTTTCTTT.

The sample holds a few counts of this clonotype. The rearrangement joins TRBV7-9 to TRBJ2-2; either TRBD1 or TRBD2 may fit D (7 bases each). V shed 3 bases and J shed 6 bases, with 17 bases lying between them. The CDR3 totals 16 residues. Germline V gene sequence: CDR1 SEHNR, CDR2 FQNEAQ (reference sequence). The CDR3 reads CASSLAGGGPAGELFF. CDR3 nucleotides: TGTGCCAGCAGCTTGGCAGGGGGAGGGCCCGCCGGGGAGCTGTTTTTT.

This clonotype was detected many times. Here the CDR3 DNA reads TGTGCCAGCAGGGAGCGGGGGCCCACCACAGATACGCAGTATTTT. Encoded protein: CASRERGPTTDTQYF. The V and J genes are TRBV6-2 or TRBV6-3 and TRBJ2-3, with 8 bases that match TRBD2. CDR1 MNHEY and CDR2 SVGEGT come from the germline V gene. V trimming: 6 bases; J trimming: 2 bases; junction bases outside the gene matches: 7. The CDR3 consists of 15 residues.

The table lists this clonotype with a few counts. The chain employs TRBV4-3 and TRBJ2-1, with 10 bases fitting TRBD2. The CDR3 has 15 amino acids. Germline lookup yields CDR1 LGHNA and CDR2 YSLEER. V shed 1 base and J 7 bases; nucleotides not matched to a gene: 4. In DNA, the CDR3 is TGCGCCAGCAGCCAAGGGCTAGCGGGAGAGAATGAGCAGTTCTTC. It specifies CASSQGLAGENEQFF.

There are many counts of this clonotype. The rearrangement uses TRBV18 and TRBJ2-1, with a tentative D call TRBD1 (5 bases). The CDR3 runs to 15 residues. Germline values: CDR1 KGHSH, CDR2 LQKENI. The ends were cut back, 1 base at V and 2 bases at J, with 9 bases in the middle. The CDR3 spells CASSPQGSPYNEQFF. The CDR3 DNA reads TGTGCCAGCTCACCACAGGGGTCACCCTACAATGAGCAGTTCTTC.

This clonotype was observed at least ten times. CDR3 protein: CASSPTIAKQETQYF. CDR3 bases: TGTGCCAGCTCACCGACAATAGCGAAACAAGAGACCCAGTACTTC. The rearrangement joins TRBV18 to TRBJ2-5, with D perhaps matching TRBD2 (5 bases). The CDR3 is made up of 15 amino acids. CDR1 is KGHSH, CDR2 LQKENI, per germline. V gave up 3 bases and J gave up 2 bases, with 13 bases separating them.

The chain is built from TRBV3-1 and TRBJ2-7; the match to TRBD1 covers 7 bases. J was trimmed by 3 bases and V by 5 bases; bases with no gene match: 10. There are 15 residues in the CDR3. CDR1 and CDR2 (germline): LGHDT, YNNKEL (reference sequence). CDR3 residues: CASSENPGQYYEQYF. The CDR3 nucleotides read TGTGCCAGCAGCGAAAACCCGGGACAGTACTACGAGCAGTACTTC.

J is TRBJ2-3 and V is TRBV5-4; 12 bases are a match to TRBD1. Looked up from germline, CDR1 is SGHNT and CDR2 is YYREEE (reference sequence). The CDR3 runs to 16 residues. V trimming: 5 bases; J trimming: 2 bases; junction bases outside the gene matches: 6. The CDR3 DNA is TGTGCCAGCAGGCAACCGGGACAGGGGGCCACAGATACGCAGTATTTT. It codes for CASRQPGQGATDTQYF.

The sample holds many counts of this clonotype. The chain has TRBV7-9 and TRBJ2-7; D is ambiguous. CDR1 is SEHNR, CDR2 FQNEAQ, per germline (reference sequence). Trimming stripped 1 base from V and 5 bases from J, with 9 bases between. This CDR3 contains 13 residues. The CDR3 nucleotides read TGTGCCAGCAGCTTAGGAGGACGCGACGAGCAGTACTTC. Its protein is CASSLGGRDEQYF.

This clonotype was picked up a small number of times. This rearrangement joins TRBV28 to TRBJ2-3; 9 nucleotides match TRBD2. This CDR3 has 19 amino acids. V shed 3 bases and J 2 bases; nucleotides not matched to a gene: 15. Per the germline V gene, CDR1 is MDHEN and CDR2 is SYDVKM. The DNA of the CDR3 is TGTGCCAGCAGTTTGAGGGAGGGTCGGGCTAGCGGGGACACAGATACGCAGTATTTT. Translating it yields CASSLREGRASGDTDTQYF.

The J gene is TRBJ2-2, the V gene TRBV5-1, with 12 nucleotides matching TRBD1. The CDR3 contains 15 residues. Germline V lookup: CDR1 SGHRS, CDR2 YFSETQ. V lost 3 bases to trimming and J lost 5 bases; unmatched junction nucleotides: 2. This chain's CDR3 is CASSSGQGATGELFF. CDR3 DNA sequence: TGCGCCAGCAGCTCGGGACAGGGGGCAACCGGGGAGCTGTTTTTT.